This note documents a single T cell receptor beta chain sequence. This entry is derived from a study of cytomegalovirus exposure and HLA in healthy donors. Study details: Among around 180 million T cells, an earlier analysis found 120 million or so unique TCR beta sequences.

Donors consisted of healthy bone marrow donors. It was with 60 Vbeta and 13 Jbeta primers that the PCR ran. Here immunoSEQ multiplex PCR was the method, and the copy in TCRdb shows in-frame clones only, minus some. This sample has 120,000 or so clones, with nearly 80% found just once. This TCR came from a woman aged 40 to 50 in good health and CMV-seronegative. Sequenced input: PBMCs.

The CDR3 region is CASSFPSAGLLPSSYEQYF. The CDR3 DNA reads as TGTGCCAGCAGCTTCCCTTCGGCGGGACTGCTACCCTCCTCCTACGAGCAGTACTTC. The chain carries TRBV7-2 and TRBJ2-7; a weak D match, TRBD2 (6 bases). In germline, CDR1 is SGHTA, CDR2 FQGNSA. The CDR3 covers 19 residues. Deletions cut 3 bases from V and 0 bases from J, with 24 bases between.